This entry features one T cell receptor (beta chain) sequence. The antigen is unknown. The V gene's germline CDR1 is LGHNA and CDR2 YSLEER. The CDR3 loop spans 12 amino acids. This sample is part of a study of CXCR3-negative and CXCR3-positive naive CD8 T cells. Notes on the study in general: Whereas both naive subsets had comparably high diversity, memory CD8+ cells had much lower diversity.

Within the CD8+ T cell compartment, naive cells were CD45RO-CCR7+CD27+CD95-. The TRB cDNA libraries were prepared by 5' RACE with UMI labels. TCRdb re-called the 5' RACE reads and gives one entry per CDR3 protein, without DNA. This sample's table has about 62,000 distinct CDR3 sequences. The material sequenced was naive CXCR3- CD8+ T cells from blood. Specified subset: CD45RO-CCR7+CD27+CD95- naive CD8+ T cells lacking CXCR3 (TNR3-). The sequence came from a human donor in good health. Some clones in this sample may be carry-over from other donors' samples. The chain couples TRBV4-3 to TRBJ2-1; TCRdb designates TRBD1, a call that cannot be tested without DNA. The CDR3: CASSARENEQFF.